This T cell receptor beta chain was observed in a study of blood T cell repertoires in COVID-19 (dated by TCRdb to between 2020 and 2021). Some background on the complete study: The collaborator samples originated in the United States, Italy and Spain and spanned the acute and convalescent phases of COVID-19. The material from the prospective study consisted of cDNA or gDNA derived from T cells, B-cell-depleted T cells, or PBMCs. Deeply sampled blood TCRbeta repertoires from subjects exposed to, actively infected with, or recovered from COVID-19 were included in the dataset. The repertoires were released in a freely available public database intended as a resource for research on the immune response to SARS-CoV-2. Samples were obtained from the ongoing ImmuneRACE study (first 160 participants) and from over 1,000 subjects provided by 6 global collaborators. Nearly every sample came with metadata listing a de-identified subject ID, COVID-19 status, age in years and sex. HLA class I and class II types, where available, came from metadata supplied by the sample provider rather than from assay-based typing.

The investigation overall reported the following: The amount of clinical and demographic metadata varied by source and participant and was provided uncurated.

Measured from the cysteine to the phenylalanine, the CDR3 is 14 residues long. Only the CDR3 part of the read is kept: 42 bases, read in frame from the first base. According to the germline V gene, CDR1 reads MNHEY and CDR2 reads SVGAGI. V is trimmed back by 8 bases and J by 12 bases, and the junction contains 13 bases that no gene match accounts for. In regard to this clone: No cognate antigen has been identified for it. Qualities for individual bases were not recorded, and no much larger clone is one base off.

Participants in the prospective study were enrolled through a virtual design, were aged about 18 to 89 years, and lived in approximately 25 United States geographic areas. In the prospective study, participants were assigned to cohorts based on the clinical history participants reported in a screening survey and a study questionnaire. Mobile phlebotomists in the prospective study collected whole blood, serum and a nasopharyngeal or oropharyngeal swab from every participant. Participants in the prospective study had the option to provide additional blood draws and questionnaires over a roughly 2-month period. Blood samples from the prospective study were shipped frozen or at room temperature prior to DNA extraction. The immunoSEQ Assay, a bias-controlled multiplex PCR, was used to amplify TCRbeta CDR3 regions from genomic DNA. The published analysis was carried out like this. Nucleated cell counts per sample were estimated from amplification of reference gene primers within the assay. Sequence reads were collapsed and filtered to measure the absolute abundance of every unique TCRbeta CDR3 rearrangement. For each sample, productive Simpson clonality was calculated by taking the square root of Simpson's diversity index across productive rearrangements. The immuneACCESS repertoire file appears here via TCRdb, limited to in-frame rearrangements. These files lack a portion of the clones; in checked studies, under half of the deficit traces to unresolved V genes, and the cause of the others is not known. V, J and clone size derive from that table, while D and trimming were established from the DNA sequence. The sample table holds 350,000 or so clones, of which approximately 86% were seen once. The biggest ten clones account for 4% to 5.5% of the sample.

Sequenced sample: PBMCs or T cells enriched from blood (not recorded which). The chain is assembled from TRBV6-5 and TRBJ2-7, and 13 junction bases match TRBD2. The clonotype was recovered from a woman aged 40 to 49 with acute COVID-19. The DNA is as follows: TGTGCCAGCGATGCCGGACTAGCGGGAGTCGGGCGGTACTTC. The resulting protein is CASDAGLAGVGRYF.